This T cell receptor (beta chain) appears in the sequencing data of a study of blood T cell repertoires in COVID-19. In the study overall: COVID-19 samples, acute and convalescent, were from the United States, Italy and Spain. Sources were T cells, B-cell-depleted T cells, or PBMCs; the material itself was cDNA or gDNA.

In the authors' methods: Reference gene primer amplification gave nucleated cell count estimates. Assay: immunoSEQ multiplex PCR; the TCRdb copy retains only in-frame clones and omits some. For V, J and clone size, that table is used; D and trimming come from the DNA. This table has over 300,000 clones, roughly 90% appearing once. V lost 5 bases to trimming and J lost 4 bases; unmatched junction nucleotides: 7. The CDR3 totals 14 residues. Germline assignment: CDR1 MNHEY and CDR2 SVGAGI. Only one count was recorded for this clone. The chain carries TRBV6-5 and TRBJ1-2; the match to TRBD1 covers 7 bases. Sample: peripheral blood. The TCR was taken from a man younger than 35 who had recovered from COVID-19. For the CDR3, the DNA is TGTGCCAGCAGTACGGCGGACAGGAGCTATGGCTACACCTTC. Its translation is CASSTADRSYGYTF.